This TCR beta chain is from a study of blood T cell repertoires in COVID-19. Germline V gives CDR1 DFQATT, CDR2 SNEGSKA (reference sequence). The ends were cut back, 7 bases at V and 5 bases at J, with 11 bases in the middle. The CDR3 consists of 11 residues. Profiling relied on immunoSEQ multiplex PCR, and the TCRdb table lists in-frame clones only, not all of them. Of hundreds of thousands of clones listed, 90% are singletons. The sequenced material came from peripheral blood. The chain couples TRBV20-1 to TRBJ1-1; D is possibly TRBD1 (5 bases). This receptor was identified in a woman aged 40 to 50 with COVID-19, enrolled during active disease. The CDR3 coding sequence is TGCAGTGGGGTGAAGGGGACTGAAGCTTTCTTT. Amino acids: CSGVKGTEAFF.